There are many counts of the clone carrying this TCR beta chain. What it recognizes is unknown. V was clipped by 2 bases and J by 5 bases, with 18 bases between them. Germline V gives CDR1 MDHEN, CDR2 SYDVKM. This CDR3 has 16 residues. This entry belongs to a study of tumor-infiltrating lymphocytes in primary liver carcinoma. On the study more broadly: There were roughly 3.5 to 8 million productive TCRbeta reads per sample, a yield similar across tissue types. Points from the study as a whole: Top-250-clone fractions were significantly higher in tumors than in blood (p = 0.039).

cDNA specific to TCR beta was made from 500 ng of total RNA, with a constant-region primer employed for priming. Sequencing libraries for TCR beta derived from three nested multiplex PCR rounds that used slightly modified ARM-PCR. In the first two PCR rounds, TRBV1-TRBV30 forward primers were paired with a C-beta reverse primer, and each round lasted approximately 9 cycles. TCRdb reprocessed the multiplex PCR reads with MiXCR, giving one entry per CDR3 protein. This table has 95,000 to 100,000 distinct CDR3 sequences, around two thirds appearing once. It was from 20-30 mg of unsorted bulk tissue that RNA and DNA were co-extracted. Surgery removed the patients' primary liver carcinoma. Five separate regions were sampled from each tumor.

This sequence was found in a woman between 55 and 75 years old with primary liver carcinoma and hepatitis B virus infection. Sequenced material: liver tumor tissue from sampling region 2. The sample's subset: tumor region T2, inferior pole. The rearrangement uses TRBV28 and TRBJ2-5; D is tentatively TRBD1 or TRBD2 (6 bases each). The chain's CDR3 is CASSLPRDMVRETQYF. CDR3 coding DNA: TGTGCCAGCAGTTTACCGCGGGACATGGTTAGGGAGACCCAGTACTTC.